This TCR beta chain was identified during a study of T cells after yellow fever vaccination. For the study at large: When fractions had low cell numbers, they were prepared with SMART-Seq v4 Ultra Low Input. Study-wide points: Highly abundant clonotypes carried over from the bulk population could end up in FACS-sorted repertoires as contaminants.

Template-switching 5'RACE yielded the TCR cDNA; a universal primer site and UMIs were added in the process. TCRdb ran MiXCR on the 5' RACE reads and lists one entry per CDR3 protein. The top ten clones hold around 24% of a sample with about 310,000 distinct CDR3 sequences, around 3.9% of them seen once. The length of the CDR3 is 16 residues. Germline V CDR1 and CDR2: KGHDR, SFDVKD. Trimming took off 2 bases at V and 1 base at J, with 12 bases between the two ends. This clonotype has ten or more counts. The antigen remains unidentified. The sequence was obtained from a man between 18 and 35 years old who received the YFV17D yellow fever vaccine. This sequence joins TRBV24-1 and TRBJ2-3; a weak D match, TRBD2 (6 bases). The source was PBMCs, collected on the day of the yellow fever booster vaccination. The CDR3 bases are TGTGCCACCAGTGATTGGGGAGGAGGGGGCACAGATACGCAGTATTTT. Translating it yields CATSDWGGGGTDTQYF.